In its sample, the clone carrying this T cell receptor (beta chain) is medium-sized. Its specificity is not known. The sample comes from a study of circulating CD8 cells and anti-PD-1 response in melanoma. Study-wide points: Replicates were generally not done for experiments.

TCR libraries were prepared from approximately 15 ng of total RNA with the QIAseq Immune Repertoire TCR panel. MiXCR, applied by TCRdb to the reads, yields one record per CDR3 protein. The data contain some 740 distinct CDR3 sequences, around 11% of them singletons. Sorting of live CD3+CD8+TCRalphabeta+ cells by PD-1 and/or TIGIT gave four subsets. The V end lost 6 bases, the J end lost 1 base, and 17 bases lay between the germline ends. Germline values: CDR1 SQVTM, CDR2 ANQGSEA. This CDR3 spans 15 amino acids. This receptor was obtained from a human donor with melanoma. The sequences come from CD8+ T cells from PBMCs, collected at baseline or after one month of anti-PD-1 therapy (not recorded which). The rearrangement links TRBV29-1 to TRBJ2-3; no clear D gene. The CDR3 loop reads CSVGSGLGRTDTQYF. CDR3 DNA sequence: TGCAGCGTGGGATCCGGGCTTGGTCGCACAGATACGCAGTATTTT.